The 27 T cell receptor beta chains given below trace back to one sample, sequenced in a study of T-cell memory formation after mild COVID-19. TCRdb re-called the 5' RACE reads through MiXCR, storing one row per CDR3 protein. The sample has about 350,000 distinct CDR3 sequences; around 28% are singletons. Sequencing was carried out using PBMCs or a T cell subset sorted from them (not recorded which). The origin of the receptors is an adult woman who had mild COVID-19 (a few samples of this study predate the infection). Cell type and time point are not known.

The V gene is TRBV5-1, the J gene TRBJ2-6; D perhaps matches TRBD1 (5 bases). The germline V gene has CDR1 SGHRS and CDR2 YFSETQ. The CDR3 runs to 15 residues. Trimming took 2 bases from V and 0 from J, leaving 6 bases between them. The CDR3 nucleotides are TGCGCCAGCAGCTTCGACAGCTCTGGGGCCAACGTCCTGACTTTC. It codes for CASSFDSSGANVLTF.

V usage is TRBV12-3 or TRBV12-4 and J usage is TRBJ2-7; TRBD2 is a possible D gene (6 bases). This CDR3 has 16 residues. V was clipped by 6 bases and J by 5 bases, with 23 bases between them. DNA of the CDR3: TGTGCCAGCAGCCCTTGGGGGGAAAAGACTGCCCACGAGCAGTACTTC. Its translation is CASSPWGEKTAHEQYF.

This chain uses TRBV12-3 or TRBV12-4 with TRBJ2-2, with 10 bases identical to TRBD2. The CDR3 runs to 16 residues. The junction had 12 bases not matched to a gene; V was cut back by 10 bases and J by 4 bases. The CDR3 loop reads CATDVPSGGITGELFF. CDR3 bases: TGTGCCACCGATGTCCCTAGCGGGGGTATCACCGGGGAGCTGTTTTTT.

CDR3 bases: TGCAGCGCCTCGAGGGGGATCGAGGGCACAGATACGCAGTATTTT. Translating gives CSASRGIEGTDTQYF. This chain uses TRBV29-1 with TRBJ2-3; weak D call: TRBD1 (6 bases). The CDR3 is 15 residues long. In germline, CDR1 is SQVTM, CDR2 ANQGSEA. V shed 7 bases and J shed 1 base, with 18 bases lying between them.

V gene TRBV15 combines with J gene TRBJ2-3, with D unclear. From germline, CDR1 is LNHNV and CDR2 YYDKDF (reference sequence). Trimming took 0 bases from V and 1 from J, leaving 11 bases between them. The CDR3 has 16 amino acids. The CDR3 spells CATSRDGHGRTDTQYF. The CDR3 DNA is TGTGCCACCAGCAGAGATGGGCACGGACGCACAGATACGCAGTATTTT.

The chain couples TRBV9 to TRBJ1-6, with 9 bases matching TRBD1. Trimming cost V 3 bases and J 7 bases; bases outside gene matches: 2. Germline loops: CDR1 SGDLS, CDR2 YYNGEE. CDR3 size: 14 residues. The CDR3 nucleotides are TGTGCCAGCAGCGGAGGACAGGGGAATTCACCCCTCCACTTT. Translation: CASSGGQGNSPLHF.

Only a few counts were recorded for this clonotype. The DNA of the CDR3 is TGTGCCAGCAGTTCCCAGACTAGCGGGGGGGCCGGAGATACGCAGTATTTT. Translating gives CASSSQTSGGAGDTQYF. V usage is TRBV12-3 or TRBV12-4 and J usage is TRBJ2-3; 14 bases agree with TRBD2. The CDR3 covers 17 residues. Losses at the gene ends were 4 bases for V and 5 bases for J; bases not matched to a gene: 8.

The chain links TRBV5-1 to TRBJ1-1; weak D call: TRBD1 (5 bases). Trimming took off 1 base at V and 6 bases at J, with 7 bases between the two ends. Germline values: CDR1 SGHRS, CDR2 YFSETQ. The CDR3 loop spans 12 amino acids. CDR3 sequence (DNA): TGCGCCAGCAGCTTGCGGGGGGCTGAAGCTTTCTTT. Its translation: CASSLRGAEAFF. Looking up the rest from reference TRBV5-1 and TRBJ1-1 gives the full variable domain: KAGVTQTPRYLIKTRGQQVTLSCSPISGHRSVSWYQQTPGQGLQFLFEYFSETQRNKGNFPGRFSGRQFSNSRSEMNVSTLELGDSALYLCASSLRGAEAFFGQGTRLTVV.

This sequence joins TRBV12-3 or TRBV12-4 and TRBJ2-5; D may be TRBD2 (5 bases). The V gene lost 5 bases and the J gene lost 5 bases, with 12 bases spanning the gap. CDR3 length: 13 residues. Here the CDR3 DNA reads TGTGCCAGCAGTCCAGAGGGTTTGGAGACCCAGTACTTC. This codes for CASSPEGLETQYF.

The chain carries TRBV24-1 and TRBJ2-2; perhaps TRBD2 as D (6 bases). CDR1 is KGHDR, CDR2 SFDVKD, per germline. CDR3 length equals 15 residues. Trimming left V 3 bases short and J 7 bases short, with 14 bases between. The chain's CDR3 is CATSDLEGPGGELFF. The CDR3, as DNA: TGTGCCACCAGTGATCTGGAGGGACCGGGCGGGGAGCTGTTTTTT.

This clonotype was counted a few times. CDR3 sequence: CASSAAGLASLGGGNEQFF. The DNA of the CDR3 is TGCGCCAGCAGCGCCGCGGGACTAGCGAGCCTGGGGGGTGGCAATGAGCAGTTCTTC. J is TRBJ2-1 and V is TRBV5-1, with 10 bases that match TRBD2. CDR3 length equals 19 residues. Per the germline V gene, CDR1 is SGHRS and CDR2 is YFSETQ. V gave up 4 bases and J gave up 6 bases; unmatched junction bases: 19.

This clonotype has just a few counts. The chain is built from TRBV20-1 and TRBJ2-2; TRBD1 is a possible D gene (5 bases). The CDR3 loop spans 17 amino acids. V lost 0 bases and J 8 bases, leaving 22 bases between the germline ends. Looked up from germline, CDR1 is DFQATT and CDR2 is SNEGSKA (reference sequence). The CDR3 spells CSARDPWGYLDRGELFF. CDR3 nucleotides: TGCAGTGCTAGAGACCCATGGGGCTACTTAGATAGAGGGGAGCTGTTTTTT.

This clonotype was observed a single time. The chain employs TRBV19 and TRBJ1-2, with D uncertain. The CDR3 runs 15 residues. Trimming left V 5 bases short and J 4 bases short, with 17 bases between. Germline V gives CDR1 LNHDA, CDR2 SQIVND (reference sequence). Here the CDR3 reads CASSPSTAPFYGYTF. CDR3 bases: TGTGCCAGTAGTCCTTCGACTGCCCCGTTCTATGGCTACACCTTC.

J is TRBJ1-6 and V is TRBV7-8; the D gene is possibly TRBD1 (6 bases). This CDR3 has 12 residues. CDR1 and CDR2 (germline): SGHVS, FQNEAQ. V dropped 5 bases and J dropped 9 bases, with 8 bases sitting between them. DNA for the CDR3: TGTGCCAGCAGCCCGACAGGTTCACCCCTCCACTTT. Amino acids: CASSPTGSPLHF.

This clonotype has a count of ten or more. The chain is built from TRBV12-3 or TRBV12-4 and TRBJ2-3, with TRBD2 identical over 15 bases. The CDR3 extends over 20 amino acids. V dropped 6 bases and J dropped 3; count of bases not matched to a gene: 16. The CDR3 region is CASSLGLAGGLTRLTDTQYF. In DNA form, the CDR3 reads TGTGCCAGCAGCCTTGGACTAGCGGGAGGGCTAACCCGACTTACAGATACGCAGTATTTT.

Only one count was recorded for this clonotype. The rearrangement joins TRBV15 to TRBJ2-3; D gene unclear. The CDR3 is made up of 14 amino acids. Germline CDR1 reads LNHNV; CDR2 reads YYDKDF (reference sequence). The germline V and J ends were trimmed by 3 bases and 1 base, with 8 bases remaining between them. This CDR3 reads CATSRRTRTDTQYF. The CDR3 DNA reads TGTGCCACCAGCAGGAGGACGCGCACAGATACGCAGTATTTT.

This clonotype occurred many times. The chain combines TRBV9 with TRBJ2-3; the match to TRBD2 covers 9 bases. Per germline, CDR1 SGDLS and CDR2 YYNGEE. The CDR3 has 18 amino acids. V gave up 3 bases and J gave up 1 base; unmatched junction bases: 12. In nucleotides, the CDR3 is TGTGCCAGCAGCGCCCGCCCGGGGGTAGCGGGGGGCACAGATACGCAGTATTTT. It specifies CASSARPGVAGGTDTQYF. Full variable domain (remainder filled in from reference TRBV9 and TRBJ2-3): DSGVTQTPKHLITATGQRVTLRCSPRSGDLSVYWYQQSLDQGLQFLIQYYNGEERAKGNILERFSAQQFPDLHSELNLSSLELGDSALYFCASSARPGVAGGTDTQYFGPGTRLTVL.

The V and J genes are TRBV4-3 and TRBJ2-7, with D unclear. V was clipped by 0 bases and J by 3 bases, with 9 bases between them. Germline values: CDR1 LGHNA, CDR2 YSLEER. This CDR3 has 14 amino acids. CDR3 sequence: CASSQDWYVYEQYF. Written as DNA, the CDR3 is TGCGCCAGCAGCCAAGATTGGTACGTCTACGAGCAGTACTTC.

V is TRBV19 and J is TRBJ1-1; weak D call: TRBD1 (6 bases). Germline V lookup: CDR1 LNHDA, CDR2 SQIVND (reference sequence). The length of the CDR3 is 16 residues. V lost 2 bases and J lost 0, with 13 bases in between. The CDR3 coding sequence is TGTGCCAGTAGTATAAGGACGGAGGGGGTGAACACTGAAGCTTTCTTT. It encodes CASSIRTEGVNTEAFF.

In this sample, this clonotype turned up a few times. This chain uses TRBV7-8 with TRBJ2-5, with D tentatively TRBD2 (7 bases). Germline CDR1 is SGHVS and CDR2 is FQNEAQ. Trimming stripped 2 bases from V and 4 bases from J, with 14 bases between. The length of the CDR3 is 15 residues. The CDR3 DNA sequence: TGTGCCAGCAGCTTAACTTGGGGGGGCAGAGAGACCCAGTACTTC. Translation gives CASSLTWGGRETQYF.

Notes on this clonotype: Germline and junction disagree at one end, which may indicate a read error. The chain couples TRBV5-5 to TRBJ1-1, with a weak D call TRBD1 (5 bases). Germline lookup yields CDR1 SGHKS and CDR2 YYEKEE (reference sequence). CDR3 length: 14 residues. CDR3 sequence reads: CASSFRGASTEDFF. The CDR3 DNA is TGTGCCAGCAGCTTTAGGGGCGCGAGCACTGAAGATTTCTTT.

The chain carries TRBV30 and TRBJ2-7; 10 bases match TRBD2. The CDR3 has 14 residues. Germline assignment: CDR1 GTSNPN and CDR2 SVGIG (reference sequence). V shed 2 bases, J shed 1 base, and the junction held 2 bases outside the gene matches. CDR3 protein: CAWSKGLASYEQYF. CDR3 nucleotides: TGTGCCTGGAGTAAGGGACTAGCGTCCTACGAGCAGTACTTC.

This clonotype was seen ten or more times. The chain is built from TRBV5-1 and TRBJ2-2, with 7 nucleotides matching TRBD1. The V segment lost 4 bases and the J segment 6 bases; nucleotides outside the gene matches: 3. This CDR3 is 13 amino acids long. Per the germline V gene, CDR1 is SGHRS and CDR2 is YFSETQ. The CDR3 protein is CASSEGQPGELFF. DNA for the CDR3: TGCGCCAGCAGCGAGGGACAGCCCGGGGAGCTGTTTTTT.

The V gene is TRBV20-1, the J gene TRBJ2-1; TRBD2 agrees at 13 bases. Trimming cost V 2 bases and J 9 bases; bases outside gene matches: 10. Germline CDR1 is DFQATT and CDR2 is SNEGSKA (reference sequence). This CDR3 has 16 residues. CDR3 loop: CSARLRTSGGLVEQFF. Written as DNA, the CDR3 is TGCAGTGCTAGACTGAGGACTAGCGGGGGCTTGGTTGAGCAGTTCTTC.

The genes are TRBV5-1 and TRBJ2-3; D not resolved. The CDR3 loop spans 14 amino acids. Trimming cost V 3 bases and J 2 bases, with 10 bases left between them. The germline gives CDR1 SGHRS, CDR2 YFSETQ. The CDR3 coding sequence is TGCGCCAGCAGCTCTGGCTTCTTCACAGATACGCAGTATTTT. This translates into CASSSGFFTDTQYF.

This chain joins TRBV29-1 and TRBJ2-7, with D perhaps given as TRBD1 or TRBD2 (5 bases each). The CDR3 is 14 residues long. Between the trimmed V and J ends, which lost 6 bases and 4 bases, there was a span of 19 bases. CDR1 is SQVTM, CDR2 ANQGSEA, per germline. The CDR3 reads CSVLEGSEKYEQYF. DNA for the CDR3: TGCAGCGTATTAGAGGGGTCCGAGAAGTACGAGCAGTACTTC.

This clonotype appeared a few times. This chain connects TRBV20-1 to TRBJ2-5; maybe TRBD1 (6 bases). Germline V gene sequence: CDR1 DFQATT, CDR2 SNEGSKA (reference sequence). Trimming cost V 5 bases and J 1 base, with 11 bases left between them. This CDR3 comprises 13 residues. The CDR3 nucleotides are TGCAGTGCTCTACAGGGATCCCAAGAGACCCAGTACTTC. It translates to CSALQGSQETQYF.